This T cell receptor beta chain was recovered during a study of blood T cell repertoires in COVID-19 (dated by TCRdb to 2020 to 2022). Background for the entire study: The collaborator samples originated in the United States, Italy and Spain and spanned the acute and convalescent phases of COVID-19. The material from the prospective study consisted of cDNA or gDNA derived from T cells, B-cell-depleted T cells, or PBMCs. Deeply sampled blood TCRbeta repertoires from subjects exposed to, actively infected with, or recovered from COVID-19 were included in the dataset. A freely available public database, intended as a resource for researchers studying the immune response to SARS-CoV-2, is where the repertoires were released. The samples were drawn from the first 160 participants of the ongoing ImmuneRACE study and from about 1,200 subjects provided by 6 global collaborators. The sample metadata nearly always contained a de-identified subject ID, COVID-19 status, age in years and sex. Where available, HLA class I and class II types were taken from metadata supplied by the sample provider and were not determined by assay-based typing. Beyond this particular receptor, the publication reports: Clinical and demographic metadata were provided uncurated, with the amount varying by source and participant.

This clone was seen only once. The clone's antigen remains unknown. Base qualities are missing; no much larger clone stands one base away. As encoded in the germline V gene, CDR1 is SGHVS while CDR2 is FQNEAQ. The CDR3 spans 15 residues, from the cysteine through the phenylalanine. The DNA shown is the 45-base CDR3, in frame from base 1. Germline trimming amounts to 5 bases on V and 9 bases on J, with 10 as the count of junction bases outside the gene matches. The immunoSEQ Assay, a bias-controlled multiplex PCR, was used to amplify TCRbeta CDR3 regions from genomic DNA. Per the authors' processing: The number of nucleated cells in each sample was estimated by amplification of reference gene primers within the assay. Sequence reads were collapsed and filtered to measure the absolute abundance of every unique TCRbeta CDR3 rearrangement. For each sample, productive Simpson clonality was calculated by taking the square root of Simpson's diversity index across productive rearrangements. Entries here come from immuneACCESS through TCRdb and include only in-frame sequences with V and J called. Some clones fail to appear in such tables; in the studies checked, an unresolved V gene covers under half of the shortfall, and the cause of the remainder is unknown. V and J calls plus clone size are reproduced from that table; the DNA served to infer D and trimming. For this sample there are about 260,000 clones; 75% to 95% appear just once. The top ten hold approximately 2.6% of the sample.

One collaborating source in Seattle enrolled patients while the patients were actively infected and followed the patients over time throughout the course of disease. Collaborating institutions collected whole blood in K2EDTA tubes following their own protocols. Collaborator samples were shipped for TCRbeta analysis as frozen whole blood, isolated PBMCs, or DNA extracted from either sample type. Sequencing was performed on peripheral blood. The TCR originated in a person aged 18 to 35 with COVID-19, enrolled during active disease. The receptor chain draws on TRBV7-8 and TRBJ2-1; 10 bases in the junction line up with TRBD2. The CDR3 sequence is CASSLKREGRIEQFF. The bases are TGTGCCAGCAGCCTAAAGCGGGAGGGCCGAATTGAGCAGTTCTTC. Reference TRBV7-8 and TRBJ2-1 genes cover what lies past the CDR3, so the full variable domain is GAGVSQSPRYKVAKRGQDVALRCDPISGHVSLFWYQQALGQGPEFLTYFQNEAQLDKSGLPSDRFFAERPEGSVSTLKIQRTQQEDSAVYLCASSLKREGRIEQFFGPGTRLTVL.